Below are 24 T cell receptor beta chains sequenced from a single sample in a study of OX40 agonist ivuxolimab in advanced cancers. Measured with immunoSEQ multiplex PCR; TCRdb has only the in-frame clones, and not every one. The sample comprises some 96,000 clones, about four fifths of which are singletons, and around 1.6% rests with the top ten. This sample comprised CD4+ or CD8+ T cells sorted from blood, obtained in a trial of the OX40 agonist ivuxolimab. The origin of the receptors is an adult with an advanced solid tumor such as melanoma, head and neck, liver or kidney cancer.

The chain recombines TRBV6-1 with TRBJ2-1; perhaps TRBD1 as D (6 bases). In germline, CDR1 is MNHNS, CDR2 SASEGT. Trimming took off 2 bases at V and 14 bases at J, with 16 bases between the two ends. This CDR3 comprises 13 residues. The CDR3 nucleotides read TGTGCCAGCAGTGAAAGTCCAGGGGTCAATGAGTTCTTC. Its protein is CASSESPGVNEFF.

The V and J genes are TRBV30 and TRBJ2-7, with TRBD1 matching 7 bases. With 0 bases clipped from V and 1 base from J, the junction kept 3 bases outside the gene matches. This CDR3 region has 14 residues. CDR1 GTSNPN and CDR2 SVGIG come from the germline V gene (reference sequence). CDR3 DNA: TGTGCCTGGAGTGTGGCCAGGGGGTCCTACGAGCAGTACTTC. Translating it yields CAWSVARGSYEQYF.

The chain joins TRBV27 to TRBJ2-3; D is ambiguous. The germline gives CDR1 MNHEY, CDR2 SMNVEV (reference sequence). V was cut by 2 bases and J by 1 base, with 13 bases left in between. This CDR3 has 16 amino acids. CDR3 region: CASSLAGPIRTDTQYF. CDR3 in DNA: TGTGCCAGCAGTTTAGCCGGGCCAATTCGCACAGATACGCAGTATTTT.

This sequence joins TRBV6-5 and TRBJ2-6, with a possible D match to TRBD1 (5 bases). Germline V gives CDR1 MNHEY, CDR2 SVGAGI. The length of the CDR3 is 15 residues. Between the trimmed V and J ends, which lost 4 bases and 3 bases, there was a span of 10 bases. Here the CDR3 DNA reads TGTGCCAGCAGTTCTAACACAGGTGGGGCCAACGTCCTGACTTTC. Protein: CASSSNTGGANVLTF.

This chain uses TRBV30 with TRBJ2-7; D unresolved. The germline gives CDR1 GTSNPN, CDR2 SVGIG (reference sequence). Trimming removed 0 bases at V and 2 bases at J, with 17 bases between. The CDR3 has 16 amino acids. This CDR3 is CAWSVFSGPNTYEQYF. As DNA, the CDR3 is TGTGCCTGGAGTGTATTTTCTGGACCGAATACCTACGAGCAGTACTTC.

The chain has TRBV5-1 and TRBJ1-6; 7 bases line up with TRBD1. Germline V CDR1 and CDR2: SGHRS, YFSETQ. With V trimmed by 4 bases and J by 1 base, 5 bases remained unmatched. The CDR3 runs to 16 residues. The CDR3 here is CASSGETGSYNSPLHF. In nucleotides, the CDR3 is TGCGCCAGCAGCGGAGAGACAGGGTCCTATAATTCACCCCTCCACTTT.

This clone appeared a few times. V is TRBV6-1 and J is TRBJ2-7, with a possible D match to TRBD2 (5 bases). Trimming removed 4 bases from V and 1 base from J, with 8 bases in between. CDR1 and CDR2 (germline): MNHNS, SASEGT. The CDR3 consists of 13 residues. The CDR3 protein is CASSGLASYEQYF. In nucleotides, the CDR3 is TGTGCCAGCAGTGGGCTAGCTTCCTACGAGCAGTACTTC.

J is TRBJ1-5 and V is TRBV6-1; no reliable D call. The CDR3 loop spans 14 amino acids. Per the germline V gene, CDR1 is MNHNS and CDR2 is SASEGT. The V end was cut by 1 base, the J end by 7 bases, with 11 bases between. CDR3 protein: CASSEESPGQPQHF. The CDR3 coding sequence is TGTGCCAGCAGTGAAGAATCACCGGGGCAGCCCCAGCATTTT.

There are a few counts of this clone. The rearrangement uses TRBV19 and TRBJ2-1, with 7 bases identical to TRBD2. Germline trimming cut 5 bases from V and 2 bases from J; bases unmatched to any gene: 6. The CDR3 length is 15 residues. Germline lookup yields CDR1 LNHDA and CDR2 SQIVND (reference sequence). This chain's CDR3 is CASSFLADPYNEQFF. The CDR3 bases are TGTGCCAGTAGTTTTCTAGCGGACCCCTACAATGAGCAGTTCTTC.

This clone turned up a few times. CDR3: CASSLGGAGDTQYF. The CDR3, as DNA: TGTGCCAGCAGCTTGGGGGGGGCCGGAGATACGCAGTATTTT. The genes are TRBV5-8 and TRBJ2-3; D possibly matches TRBD1 or TRBD2 (6 bases each). This CDR3 contains 14 residues. CDR1 SGHTS and CDR2 YDEGEE come from the germline V gene. The germline V and J ends were trimmed by 0 bases and 5 bases, with 10 bases remaining between them.

The V and J genes are TRBV27 and TRBJ1-2; tentative D call: TRBD1 (6 bases). Germline CDR1 MNHEY, CDR2 SMNVEV (reference sequence). The CDR3 is 15 amino acids. V gave up 6 bases and J gave up 5 bases, with 19 bases separating them. The CDR3 region has the DNA TGTGCCAGCAGCCGGGGGGGGCTCTTCCGTTATGGCTACACCTTC. Translating it yields CASSRGGLFRYGYTF.

The rearrangement links TRBV5-6 to TRBJ2-1; perhaps TRBD1 as D (6 bases). Germline V gene sequence: CDR1 SGHDT, CDR2 YYEEEE. Trimming shortened V by 0 bases and J by 6 bases, and 13 bases separated the two germline ends. The CDR3 is 15 residues long. Here the CDR3 DNA reads TGTGCCAGCAGCTTGGGCCAGGGGTCAGGCAATGAGCAGTTCTTC. This gives the protein CASSLGQGSGNEQFF.

This chain links TRBV9 with TRBJ2-7; TRBD2 might be the D (7 bases). Per the germline V gene, CDR1 is SGDLS and CDR2 is YYNGEE. The CDR3 is 15 residues long. The V end was cut by 0 bases, the J end by 3 bases, with 13 bases between. CDR3 DNA: TGTGCCAGCAGCGTAGATCCAGGGGACTACTACGAGCAGTACTTC. This translates into CASSVDPGDYYEQYF.

The V gene is TRBV9, the J gene TRBJ2-3, with a tentative D call TRBD2 (5 bases). CDR3 length: 15 amino acids. In germline, CDR1 is SGDLS, CDR2 YYNGEE. The ends were cut back, 0 bases at V and 8 bases at J, with 16 bases in the middle. Written as DNA, the CDR3 is TGTGCCAGCAGCGTAGACTCCCTTAACGGGGTTACGCAGTATTTT. Translation: CASSVDSLNGVTQYF.

CDR3 sequence: CASSSTAGSGNTIYF. The CDR3 DNA reads as TGTGCCAGCAGCTCTACCGCGGGATCTGGAAACACCATATATTTT. J is TRBJ1-3 and V is TRBV28; D gene uncertain. The V gene's germline CDR1 is MDHEN and CDR2 SYDVKM. The CDR3 runs to 15 residues. Trimming stripped 6 bases from V and 1 base from J, with 13 bases between.

V usage is TRBV7-2 and J usage is TRBJ2-2; D unresolved. The CDR3 extends over 15 amino acids. Looked up from germline, CDR1 is SGHTA and CDR2 is FQGNSA. The V end was cut by 3 bases, the J end by 1 base, with 9 bases between. The CDR3 DNA is TGTGCCAGCAGCTTTTTGCCCCAGAACACCGGGGAGCTGTTTTTT. It is translated as CASSFLPQNTGELFF.

This chain uses TRBV4-1 with TRBJ2-1; no clear D gene. The CDR3 runs to 16 residues. V gave up 1 base and J gave up 2 bases, with 12 bases separating them. Germline V gene data show CDR1 as MGHRA and CDR2 as YSYEKL. CDR3 DNA sequence: TGCGCCAGCAGCCAAGCGAATTTGATTACCTACAATGAGCAGTTCTTC. Translated, it gives CASSQANLITYNEQFF.

The chain employs TRBV7-9 and TRBJ2-5; D not certain. The germline V gene has CDR1 SEHNR and CDR2 FQNEAQ (reference sequence). Trimming shortened V by 5 bases and J by 1 base, and 11 bases separated the two germline ends. CDR3 length equals 14 residues. DNA for the CDR3: TGTGCCAGCAGCCCTCGTAAGATCCAAGAGACCCAGTACTTC. Protein: CASSPRKIQETQYF.

The chain carries TRBV2 and TRBJ2-3; D unresolved. This CDR3 comprises 11 residues. V was shortened by 4 bases and J by 14 bases, with 13 bases between the two germline ends. CDR1 SNHLY and CDR2 FYNNEI come from the germline V gene. The CDR3 region has the DNA TGTGCCAGCAGTGCCCATGAAAGAACGTATTTT. Translated: CASSAHERTYF. Looking up the rest from reference TRBV2 and TRBJ2-3 gives the full variable domain: EPEVTQTPSHQVTQMGQEVILRCVPISNHLYFYWYRQILGQKVEFLVSFYNNEISEKSEIFDDQFSVERPDGSNFTLKIRSTKLEDSAMYFCASSAHERTYFGPGTRLTVL.

V is TRBV7-2 and J is TRBJ2-2; D may be TRBD1 or TRBD2 (7 bases each). Germline lookup yields CDR1 SGHTA and CDR2 FQGNSA. V lost 11 bases and J lost 7, with 17 bases in between. This CDR3 has 13 residues. Here the CDR3 reads CASAGGGGGELFF. For the CDR3, the DNA is TGTGCCTCCGCAGGGGGAGGGGGCGGGGAGCTGTTTTTT.

The rearrangement links TRBV27 to TRBJ2-3; 8 bases are shared with TRBD2. With V trimmed by 4 bases and J by 7 bases, 16 bases remained unmatched. The CDR3 length is 17 residues. Germline CDR1 reads MNHEY; CDR2 reads SMNVEV (reference sequence). Here the CDR3 DNA reads TGTGCCAGCAGTTCTCCCCGGGAGGCGGGGGGTTCATATACGCAGTATTTT. It is translated as CASSSPREAGGSYTQYF.

The chain uses TRBV9 and TRBJ1-3; TRBD1 matches 7 bases. CDR1 and CDR2 (germline): SGDLS, YYNGEE. Germline trimming cut 3 bases from V and 4 bases from J; bases unmatched to any gene: 1. CDR3 length equals 13 residues. DNA of the CDR3: TGTGCCAGCAGCGAGGGACAGGGAAACACCATATATTTT. This codes for CASSEGQGNTIYF.

The V call is TRBV7-9, the J call TRBJ2-5; D not certain. TRBJ2-7 matches the DNA end more closely, so the J call is doubtful. The germline CDR1 and CDR2 sequences are SEHNR and FQNEAQ (reference sequence). The CDR3 runs to 13 residues. CDR3: CASSLGTWNEQYF. In DNA form, the CDR3 reads TGTGCCAGCAGCTTAGGGACCTGGAACGAGCAGTACTTC.

This clone was counted only a few times. V is TRBV4-3 and J is TRBJ2-5; 11 bases map to TRBD1. CDR1 and CDR2 (germline): LGHNA, YSLEER. V shed 5 bases and J 4 bases; nucleotides not matched to a gene: 9. The CDR3 totals 16 residues. CDR3: CASSSGQGARGETQYF. In nucleotides, the CDR3 is TGCGCCAGCAGCTCTGGACAGGGGGCGCGGGGAGAGACCCAGTACTTC.